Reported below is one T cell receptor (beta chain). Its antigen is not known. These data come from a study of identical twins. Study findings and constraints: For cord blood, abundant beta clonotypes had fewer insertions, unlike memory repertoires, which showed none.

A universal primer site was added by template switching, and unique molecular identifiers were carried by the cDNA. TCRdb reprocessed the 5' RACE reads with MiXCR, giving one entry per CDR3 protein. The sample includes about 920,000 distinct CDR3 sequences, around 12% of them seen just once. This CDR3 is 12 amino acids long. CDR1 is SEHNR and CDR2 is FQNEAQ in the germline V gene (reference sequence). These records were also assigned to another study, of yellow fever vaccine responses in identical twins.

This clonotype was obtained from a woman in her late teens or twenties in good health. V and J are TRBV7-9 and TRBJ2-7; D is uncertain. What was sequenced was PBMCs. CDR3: CASSTDPVELYV. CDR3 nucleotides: TGTGCCAGCAGTACCGACCCAGTTGAGCTGTACGTC.